Included here is one T cell receptor beta chain sequence, with context. The sample originates from a study of T cell responses to AZD1222 COVID-19 vaccine. Germline V gene data show CDR1 as LGHNA and CDR2 as YSLEER. V gave up 0 bases and J gave up 2 bases, with 11 bases separating them. This CDR3 contains 16 residues. Only in-frame clones appear in the TCRdb table, and some are missing; sequencing was by immunoSEQ multiplex PCR. Seen here are more than 100,000 clones, roughly 88% observed once, and the top ten hold approximately 22%. Sequenced material: peripheral blood, taken on day 0 of AZD1222 vaccination. The clonotype comes from an adult in good health. The gene calls are TRBV4-3 and TRBJ1-5; D remains unclear. CDR3 sequence (DNA): TGCGCCAGCAGCCAAGACAGTATAGCTGGCAATCAGCCCCAGCATTTT. Amino acid sequence: CASSQDSIAGNQPQHF.